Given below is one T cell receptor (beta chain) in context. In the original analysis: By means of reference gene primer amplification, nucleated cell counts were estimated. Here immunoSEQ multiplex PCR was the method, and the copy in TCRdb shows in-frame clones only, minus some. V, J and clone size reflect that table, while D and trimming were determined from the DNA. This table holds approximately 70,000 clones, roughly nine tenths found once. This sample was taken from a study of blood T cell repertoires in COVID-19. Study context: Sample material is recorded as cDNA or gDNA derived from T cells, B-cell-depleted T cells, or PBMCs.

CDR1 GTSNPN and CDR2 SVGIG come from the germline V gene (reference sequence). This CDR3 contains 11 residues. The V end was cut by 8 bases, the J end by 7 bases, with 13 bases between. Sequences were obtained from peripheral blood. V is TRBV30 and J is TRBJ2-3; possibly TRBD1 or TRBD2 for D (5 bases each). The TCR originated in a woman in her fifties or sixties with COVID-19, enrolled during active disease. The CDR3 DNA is TGTGCCCGGGGAGAGGGGTATACGCAGTATTTT. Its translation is CARGEGYTQYF.